There are a few counts of the clone carrying this T cell receptor beta chain. The record originates from a study of blood T cell repertoires in COVID-19. Across 24 US areas, participants ranged in age from roughly 18 to 89 years. Two negative PCRs, clearance, or symptom resolution characterized the recovered Cohort 3 donors. Study processing details: Estimation of nucleated cell counts was performed using reference gene primer amplification. Assay: immunoSEQ multiplex PCR; the TCRdb copy retains only in-frame clones and omits some. The V and J calls and clone size are taken from that table; D and trimming were inferred from the DNA. The table lists a few hundred thousand clones, 88% of them singletons. Germline CDR1 SGHRS, CDR2 YFSETQ. The germline V and J ends were trimmed by 0 bases and 5 bases, with 18 bases remaining between them. The CDR3 extends over 16 amino acids.

Sequencing used PBMCs or T cells enriched from blood (not recorded which). The origin of this receptor is a woman aged 18-30 years who had recovered from COVID-19. The rearrangement uses TRBV5-1 and TRBJ2-7; D is unclear. The CDR3 loop is CASSLASFSVYDEQYF. In nucleotides, the CDR3 is TGCGCCAGCAGCTTGGCCAGTTTCAGCGTATACGACGAGCAGTACTTC.